The 12 T cell receptor beta chains below come from one sample, sequenced in a study of blood T cell repertoires in COVID-19. Libraries were prepared by immunoSEQ multiplex PCR; TCRdb keeps only in-frame clonotypes and omits some of them. The data show about 240,000 clones, approximately 91% seen once. Sequenced: peripheral blood. The receptor set was obtained from a man aged 25-45 years with COVID-19, enrolled during active disease.

The chain employs TRBV6-4 and TRBJ1-5; TRBD1 matches 8 bases. CDR1 is MRHNA and CDR2 is SNTAGT in the germline V gene. The CDR3 loop spans 17 amino acids. J was trimmed by 3 bases and V by 5 bases; bases with no gene match: 12. The CDR3 here is CASSPLRTGQNNQPQHF. CDR3 in DNA: TGTGCCAGCAGTCCCCTTAGGACAGGGCAAAACAATCAGCCCCAGCATTTT.

The chain joins TRBV6-5 to TRBJ1-2; D possibly corresponds to TRBD1 (5 bases). The CDR3 covers 13 residues. Germline values: CDR1 MNHEY, CDR2 SVGAGI. The V end lost 8 bases, the J end lost 4 bases, and 14 bases lay between the germline ends. This chain's CDR3 is CASRWGGTYGYTF. The CDR3 DNA follows: TGTGCCAGCCGTTGGGGAGGGACCTATGGCTACACCTTC.

The chain joins TRBV3-1 (or the pseudogene TRBV3-2) to TRBJ1-5, with 9 bases identical to TRBD1. The J segment lost 6 bases and the V segment lost 1 base, leaving 4 bases of the junction unmatched. This CDR3 has 15 amino acids. Germline CDR1 and CDR2: LGHDT and YNNKEL (reference sequence). In DNA form, the CDR3 reads TGTGCCAGCAGCCAAGGGACAGGGGTTACTCAGCCCCAGCATTTT. Its translation: CASSQGTGVTQPQHF.

The chain is built from TRBV27 and TRBJ1-1, with D maybe TRBD1 (6 bases). Trimming pared 8 bases from V and 4 bases from J, leaving 14 bases between. CDR3 length: 13 residues. Germline assignment: CDR1 MNHEY and CDR2 SMNVEV (reference sequence). CDR3 protein: CASVGGAGTEAFF. CDR3 DNA: TGTGCCAGCGTGGGGGGGGCAGGCACTGAAGCTTTCTTT.

The CDR3 DNA reads TGTGCCAGCAGCTTAAAAAGGGACAGGGTTAAATCGGGGGAAAAACTGTTTTTT. Residues: CASSLKRDRVKSGEKLFF. V and J are TRBV5-6 and TRBJ1-4, with 9 bases fitting TRBD1. The ends lost 2 bases at V and 8 bases at J; junction bases unmatched: 16. Germline loops: CDR1 SGHDT, CDR2 YYEEEE. The CDR3 consists of 18 residues.

The V and J genes are TRBV4-1 and TRBJ1-4; D perhaps matches TRBD1 (5 bases). V was shortened by 4 bases and J by 0 bases, with 9 bases between the two germline ends. Germline loops: CDR1 MGHRA, CDR2 YSYEKL. The CDR3 loop spans 15 amino acids. This CDR3 is CASSLAGATNEKLFF. In DNA, the CDR3 is TGCGCCAGCAGCCTGGCGGGGGCAACTAATGAAAAACTGTTTTTT.

The chain combines TRBV19 with TRBJ2-1; 9 nucleotides agree with TRBD2. The CDR3 consists of 21 residues. From germline, CDR1 is LNHDA and CDR2 SQIVND (reference sequence). The ends lost 0 bases at V and 0 bases at J; junction bases unmatched: 15. As DNA, the CDR3 is TGTGCCAGTAGTATAGAGGAGTATAGCGGGGGACCATCCAGCTCCTACAATGAGCAGTTCTTC. It encodes CASSIEEYSGGPSSSYNEQFF.

The chain uses TRBV2 and TRBJ1-1; possible D gene TRBD1, 5 bases. V was pared by 7 bases and J by 3 bases, with 9 bases between. CDR3 length: 12 residues. CDR1 is SNHLY, CDR2 FYNNEI, per germline. The CDR3 loop is CASIARDTEAFF. The CDR3 DNA is TGTGCCAGCATTGCCAGGGACACTGAAGCTTTCTTT. The full variable domain, with the rest looked up from reference TRBV2 and TRBJ1-1, is EPEVTQTPSHQVTQMGQEVILRCVPISNHLYFYWYRQILGQKVEFLVSFYNNEISEKSEIFDDQFSVERPDGSNFTLKIRSTKLEDSAMYFCASIARDTEAFFGQGTRLTVV.

This clone was found a few times. The J gene is TRBJ1-5, the V gene TRBV5-5; weak D call: TRBD1 (5 bases). From germline, CDR1 is SGHKS and CDR2 YYEKEE (reference sequence). This CDR3 is 14 amino acids long. V lost 4 bases and J lost 9, with 17 bases in between. Here the CDR3 DNA reads TGTGCCAGCAGCCTACGCGGGACCCCAATGCCCCAGCATTTT. Amino acids: CASSLRGTPMPQHF.

The V call is TRBV6-5, the J call TRBJ1-1; D gene ambiguous. Trimming cost V 3 bases and J 8 bases, with 16 bases left between them. CDR1 and CDR2 from the germline V gene are MNHEY and SVGAGI. The CDR3 totals 14 residues. The CDR3: CASSYAYDISEAFF. CDR3 DNA: TGTGCCAGCAGTTATGCTTACGACATAAGCGAAGCTTTCTTT.

The rearrangement uses TRBV3-1 (or the pseudogene TRBV3-2) and TRBJ2-1; 9 bases are a match to TRBD2. CDR1 and CDR2 from the germline V gene are LGHDT and YNNKEL (reference sequence). V shed 4 bases and J 7 bases; nucleotides not matched to a gene: 11. The CDR3 sequence is 16 residues long. The CDR3 bases are TGTGCCAGCAGCCGACCCTGGGCGACTAGCGGAAATGAGCAGTTCTTC. This gives the protein CASSRPWATSGNEQFF.

V is TRBV4-1 and J is TRBJ1-2; D remains unclear. The CDR3 is 13 residues long. CDR1 is MGHRA and CDR2 is YSYEKL in the germline V gene. Trimming shortened V by 3 bases and J by 6 bases, and 11 bases separated the two germline ends. The CDR3 here is CASSHPGLDGYTF. The CDR3 DNA sequence: TGCGCCAGCAGCCATCCGGGTCTCGATGGCTACACCTTC.